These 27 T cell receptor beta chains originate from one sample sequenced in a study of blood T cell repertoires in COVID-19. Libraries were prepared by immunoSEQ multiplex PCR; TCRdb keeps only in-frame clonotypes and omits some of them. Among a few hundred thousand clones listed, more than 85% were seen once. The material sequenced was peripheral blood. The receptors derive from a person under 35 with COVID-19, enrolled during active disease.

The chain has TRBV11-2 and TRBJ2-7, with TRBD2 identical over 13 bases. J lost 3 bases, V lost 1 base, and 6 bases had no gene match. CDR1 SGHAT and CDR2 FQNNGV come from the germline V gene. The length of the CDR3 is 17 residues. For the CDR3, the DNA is TGTGCCAGCAGCTTAGGAGGACTAGCGGGAGTGAGCTACGAGCAGTACTTC. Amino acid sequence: CASSLGGLAGVSYEQYF.

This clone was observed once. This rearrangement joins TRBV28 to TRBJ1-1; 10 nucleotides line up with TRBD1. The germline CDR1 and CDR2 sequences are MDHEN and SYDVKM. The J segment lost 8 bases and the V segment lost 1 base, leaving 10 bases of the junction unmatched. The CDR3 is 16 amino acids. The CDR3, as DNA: TGTGCCAGCAGTTTATTGCCGGGACAGGGGATGTCGGAAGCTTTCTTT. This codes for CASSLLPGQGMSEAFF.

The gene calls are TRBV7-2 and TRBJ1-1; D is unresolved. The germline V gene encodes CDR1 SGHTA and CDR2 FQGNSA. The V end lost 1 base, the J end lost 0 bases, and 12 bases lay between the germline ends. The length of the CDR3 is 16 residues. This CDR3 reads CASSLVETEMNTEAFF. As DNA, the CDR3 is TGTGCCAGCAGCTTAGTTGAGACGGAGATGAACACTGAAGCTTTCTTT.

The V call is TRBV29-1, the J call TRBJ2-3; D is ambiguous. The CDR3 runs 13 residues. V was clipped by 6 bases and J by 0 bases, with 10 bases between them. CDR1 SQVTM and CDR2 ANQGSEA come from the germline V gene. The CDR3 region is CSVLPVSTDTQYF. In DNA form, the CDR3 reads TGCAGCGTCCTGCCGGTGAGCACAGATACGCAGTATTTT.

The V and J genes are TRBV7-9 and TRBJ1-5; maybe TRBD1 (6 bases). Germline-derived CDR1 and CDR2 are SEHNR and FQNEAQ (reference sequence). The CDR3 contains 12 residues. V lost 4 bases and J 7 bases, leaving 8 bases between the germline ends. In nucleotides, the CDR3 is TGTGCCAGCAGCTACAGGGACCAGCCCCAGCATTTT. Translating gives CASSYRDQPQHF.

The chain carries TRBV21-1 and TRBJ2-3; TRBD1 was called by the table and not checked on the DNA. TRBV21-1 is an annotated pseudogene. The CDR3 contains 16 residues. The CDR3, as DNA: TGTGCCAGCAGCAAAGGGCAGGGGCGCAATTCAGATACGCAGTATTTT. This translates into CASSKGQGRNSDTQYF.

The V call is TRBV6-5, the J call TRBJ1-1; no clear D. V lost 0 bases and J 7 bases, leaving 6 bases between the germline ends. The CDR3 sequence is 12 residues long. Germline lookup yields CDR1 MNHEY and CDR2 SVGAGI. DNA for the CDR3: TGTGCCAGCAGTTACTCGATGAGTGAAGCTTTCTTT. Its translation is CASSYSMSEAFF.

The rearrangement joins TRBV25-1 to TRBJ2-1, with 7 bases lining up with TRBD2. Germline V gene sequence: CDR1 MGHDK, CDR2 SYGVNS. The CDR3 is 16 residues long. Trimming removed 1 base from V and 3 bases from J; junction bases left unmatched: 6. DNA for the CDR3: TGTGCCAGCAGTGAATGGAAGACTAGCAGCTACAATGAGCAGTTCTTC. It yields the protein CASSEWKTSSYNEQFF.

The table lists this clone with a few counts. The CDR3 coding sequence is TGTGCCAGCAGCCCAACGACAAGGGGCACTGAAGCTTTCTTT. Its protein is CASSPTTRGTEAFF. V and J are TRBV3-1 (or the pseudogene TRBV3-2) and TRBJ1-1; D is possibly TRBD1 (5 bases). Between the trimmed V and J ends, which lost 4 bases and 4 bases, there was a span of 13 bases. The CDR3 loop spans 14 amino acids. Germline CDR1 reads LGHDT; CDR2 reads YNNKEL (reference sequence).

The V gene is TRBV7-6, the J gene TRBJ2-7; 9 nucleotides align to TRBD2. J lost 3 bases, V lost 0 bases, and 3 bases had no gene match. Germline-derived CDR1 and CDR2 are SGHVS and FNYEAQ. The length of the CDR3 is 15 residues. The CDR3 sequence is CASSLASGSIYEQYF. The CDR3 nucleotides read TGTGCCAGCAGCTTAGCTAGCGGGAGTATCTACGAGCAGTACTTC.

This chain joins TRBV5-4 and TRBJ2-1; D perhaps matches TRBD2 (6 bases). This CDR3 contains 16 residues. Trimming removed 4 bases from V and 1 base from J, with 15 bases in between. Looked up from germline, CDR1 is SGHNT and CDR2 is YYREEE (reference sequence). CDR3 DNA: TGTGCCAGCAGCGACCGAAGCGGGTGGTCCTACAATGAGCAGTTCTTC. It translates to CASSDRSGWSYNEQFF.

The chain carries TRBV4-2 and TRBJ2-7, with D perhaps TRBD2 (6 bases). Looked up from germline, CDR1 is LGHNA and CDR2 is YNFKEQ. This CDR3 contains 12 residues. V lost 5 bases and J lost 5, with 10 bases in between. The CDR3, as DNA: TGTGCCAGCAGCTACGGAGGGGACGAGCAGTACTTC. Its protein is CASSYGGDEQYF.

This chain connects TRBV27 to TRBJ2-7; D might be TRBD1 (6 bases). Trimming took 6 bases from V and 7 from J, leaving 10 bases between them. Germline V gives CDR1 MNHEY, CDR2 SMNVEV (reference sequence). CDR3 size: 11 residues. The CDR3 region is CASRNQGEQYF. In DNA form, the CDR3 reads TGTGCCAGCAGGAACCAGGGGGAGCAGTACTTC.

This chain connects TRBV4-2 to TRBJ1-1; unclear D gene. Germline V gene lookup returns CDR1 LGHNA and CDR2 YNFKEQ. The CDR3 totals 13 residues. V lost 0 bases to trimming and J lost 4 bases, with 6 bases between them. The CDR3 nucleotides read TGTGCCAGCAGCCAAGATCCGGGCACTGAAGCTTTCTTT. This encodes CASSQDPGTEAFF.

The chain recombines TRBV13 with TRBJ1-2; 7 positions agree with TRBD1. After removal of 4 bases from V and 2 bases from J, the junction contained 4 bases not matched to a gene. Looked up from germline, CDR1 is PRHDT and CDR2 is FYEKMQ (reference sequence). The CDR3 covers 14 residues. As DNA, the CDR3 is TGTGCCAGCAGCTCCGGACAGGAGAACTATGGCTACACCTTC. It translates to CASSSGQENYGYTF.

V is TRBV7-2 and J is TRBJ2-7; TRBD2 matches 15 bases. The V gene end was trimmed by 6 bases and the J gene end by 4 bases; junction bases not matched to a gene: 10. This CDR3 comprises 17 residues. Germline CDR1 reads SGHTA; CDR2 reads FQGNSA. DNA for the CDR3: TGTGCCAGCAGACCAGGACTAGCGGGAGGGCCAGTATACGAGCAGTACTTC. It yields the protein CASRPGLAGGPVYEQYF.

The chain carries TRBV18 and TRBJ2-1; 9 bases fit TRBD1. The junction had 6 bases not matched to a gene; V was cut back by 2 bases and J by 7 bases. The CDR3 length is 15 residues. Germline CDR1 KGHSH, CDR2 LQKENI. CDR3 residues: CASSPAGQGRNEQFF. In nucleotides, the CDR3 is TGTGCCAGCTCACCAGCGGGACAGGGTCGGAATGAGCAGTTCTTC.

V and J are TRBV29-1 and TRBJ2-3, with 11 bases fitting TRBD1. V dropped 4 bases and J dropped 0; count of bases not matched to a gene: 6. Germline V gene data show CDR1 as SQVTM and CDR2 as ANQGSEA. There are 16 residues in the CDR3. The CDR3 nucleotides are TGCAGCGTTGCAAGGACAGGGGGCCTTAGCACAGATACGCAGTATTTT. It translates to CSVARTGGLSTDTQYF.

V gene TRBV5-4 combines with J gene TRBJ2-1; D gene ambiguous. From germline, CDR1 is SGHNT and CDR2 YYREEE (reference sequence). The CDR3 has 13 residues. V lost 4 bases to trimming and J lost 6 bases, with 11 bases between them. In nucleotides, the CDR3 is TGTGCCAGCAGCCCTGACTCTTCCAATGAGCAGTTCTTC. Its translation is CASSPDSSNEQFF.

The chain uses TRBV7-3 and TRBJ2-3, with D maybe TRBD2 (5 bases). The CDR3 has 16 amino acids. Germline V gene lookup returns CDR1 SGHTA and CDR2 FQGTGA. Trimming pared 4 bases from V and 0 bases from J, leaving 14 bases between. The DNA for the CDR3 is TGTGCCAGCAGCTCCAGAGCGGATTCTAGCACAGATACGCAGTATTTT. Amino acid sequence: CASSSRADSSTDTQYF.

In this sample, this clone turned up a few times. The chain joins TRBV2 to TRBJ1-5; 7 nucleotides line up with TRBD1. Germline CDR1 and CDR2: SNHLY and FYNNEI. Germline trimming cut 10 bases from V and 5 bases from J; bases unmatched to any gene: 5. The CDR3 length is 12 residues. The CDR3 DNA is TGTGCCACCCGGGACAGCGATCAGCCCCAGCATTTT. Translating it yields CATRDSDQPQHF.

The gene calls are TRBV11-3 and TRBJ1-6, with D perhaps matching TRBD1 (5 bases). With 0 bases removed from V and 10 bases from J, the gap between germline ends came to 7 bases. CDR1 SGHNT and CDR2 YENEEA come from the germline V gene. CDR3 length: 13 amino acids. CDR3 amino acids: CASSLDRGSPLHF. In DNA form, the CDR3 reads TGTGCCAGCAGCTTAGACCGGGGGTCACCCCTCCACTTT.

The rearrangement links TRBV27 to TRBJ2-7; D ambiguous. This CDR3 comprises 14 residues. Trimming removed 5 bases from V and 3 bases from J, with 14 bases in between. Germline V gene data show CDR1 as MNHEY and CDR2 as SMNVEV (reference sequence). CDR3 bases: TGTGCCAGCAGTCGAATCGACACTTTCTACGAGCAGTACTTC. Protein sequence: CASSRIDTFYEQYF.

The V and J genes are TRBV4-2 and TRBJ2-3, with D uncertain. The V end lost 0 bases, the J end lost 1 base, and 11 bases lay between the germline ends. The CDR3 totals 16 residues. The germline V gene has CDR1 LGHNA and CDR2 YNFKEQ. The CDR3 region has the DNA TGTGCCAGCAGCCAAGAATGGCAGGCGCGCACAGATACGCAGTATTTT. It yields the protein CASSQEWQARTDTQYF.

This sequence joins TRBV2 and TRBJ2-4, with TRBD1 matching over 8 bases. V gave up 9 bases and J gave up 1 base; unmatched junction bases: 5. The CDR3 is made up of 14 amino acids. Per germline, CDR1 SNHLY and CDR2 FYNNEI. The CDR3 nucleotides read TGTGCCAGTAGGACAGGGCTTGCCAAAAACATTCAGTACTTC. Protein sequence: CASRTGLAKNIQYF.

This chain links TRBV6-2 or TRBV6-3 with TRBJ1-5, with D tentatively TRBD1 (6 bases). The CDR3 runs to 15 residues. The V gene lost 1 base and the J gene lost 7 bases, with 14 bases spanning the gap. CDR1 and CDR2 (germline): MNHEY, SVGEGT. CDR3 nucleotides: TGTGCCAGCAGTTACTTGGGACATGAGGGGCAGCCCCAGCATTTT. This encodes CASSYLGHEGQPQHF.

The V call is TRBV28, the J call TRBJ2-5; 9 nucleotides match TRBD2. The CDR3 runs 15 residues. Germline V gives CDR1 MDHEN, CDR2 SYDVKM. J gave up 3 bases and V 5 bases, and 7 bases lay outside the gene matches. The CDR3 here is CASSPLAGRKETQYF. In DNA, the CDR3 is TGTGCCAGCAGTCCGCTAGCGGGACGGAAAGAGACCCAGTACTTC. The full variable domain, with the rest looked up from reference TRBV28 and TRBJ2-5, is DVKVTQSSRYLVKRTGEKVFLECVQDMDHENMFWYRQDPGLGLRLIYFSYDVKMKEKGDIPEGYSVSREKKERFSLILESASTNQTSMYLCASSPLAGRKETQYFGPGTRLLVL.